This record concerns one T cell receptor beta chain sequence. This clonotype appeared a few times. Its target antigen remains unknown. Base qualities are missing; no much larger clone stands one base away. The data are from a study of T cell repertoires in cytomegalovirus infection (dated by TCRdb to about 2019). In terms of the full investigation: The peptide stimulations were aimed at well-studied HLA-B-restricted epitopes as well as recently identified HLA-C-restricted CMV epitopes, whose presentation resists viral immunomodulation. Because public TCR beta signatures pointed to carriage of CMV infection together with the matching HLA type, the HLA type of each donor mattered for the analysis.

The sequencer listed for this sample is Illumina HiSeq 1500. TCRdb trimmed the raw reads at Q25, called clones with MiXCR and kept productive beta chains. Here each entry gathers all rows of one CDR3 protein and keeps the most common genes and DNA. Present in this sample are about 920,000 distinct CDR3 sequences, about a third of which were seen just once. Under 15% of the sample belongs to the ten largest clones. The study at large found these results: The ex vivo response was dominated by HLA-C-restricted CMV-specific TCR beta clonotypes, which also provided the single most frequent clonotype in two of eight donors. Carriers of CMV infection plus the relevant HLA type were discriminated by the cumulative frequency of public TCR beta family members in the study cohort and in an independent roughly 380-donor cohort.

The germline V and J ends show losses of 5 bases and 9 bases respectively, and no gene match explains 6 bases of the junction. The CDR3 numbers 12 residues from cysteine through phenylalanine. Only the CDR3 portion is preserved as DNA: 36 bases, with reading frame beginning at the first base. The label giving this sample's treatment or condition can be read as: in vitro stimulation with specific CMV peptide epitopes to enrich CMV-specific T cells. The starting material was cultured CD8+ T cells from PBMCs, obtained from culture after CMV antigen stimulation. The chain links TRBV12-3 or TRBV12-4 with TRBJ1-1, with 7 central nucleotides matching TRBD1. The receptor was derived from a human donor in good health (CMV status not recorded). Some clones in this sample may be carry-over from other donors' samples. The nucleotides read TGTGCCAGCAGTCTCGGGACAGCCCAAGCTTTCTTT. Its translation reads: CASSLGTAQAFF.